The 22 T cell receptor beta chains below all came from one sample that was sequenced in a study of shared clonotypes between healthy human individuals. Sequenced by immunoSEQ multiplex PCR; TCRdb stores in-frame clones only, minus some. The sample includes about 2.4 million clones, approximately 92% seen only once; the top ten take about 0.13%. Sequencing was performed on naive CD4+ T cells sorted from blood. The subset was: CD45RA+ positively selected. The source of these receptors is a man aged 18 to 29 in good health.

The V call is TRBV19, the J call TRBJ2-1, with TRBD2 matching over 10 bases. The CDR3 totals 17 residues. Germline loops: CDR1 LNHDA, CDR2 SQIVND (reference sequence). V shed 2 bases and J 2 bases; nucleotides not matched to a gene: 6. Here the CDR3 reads CASSISLAGAPYNEQFF. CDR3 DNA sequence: TGTGCCAGTAGTATATCCCTAGCGGGGGCCCCCTACAATGAGCAGTTCTTC.

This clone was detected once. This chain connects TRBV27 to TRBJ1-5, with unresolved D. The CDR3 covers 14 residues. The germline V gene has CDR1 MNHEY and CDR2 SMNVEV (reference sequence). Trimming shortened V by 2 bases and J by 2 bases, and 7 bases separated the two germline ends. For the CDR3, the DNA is TGTGCCAGCAGTTTAGGGAATGGCAATCAGCCCCAGCATTTT. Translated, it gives CASSLGNGNQPQHF.

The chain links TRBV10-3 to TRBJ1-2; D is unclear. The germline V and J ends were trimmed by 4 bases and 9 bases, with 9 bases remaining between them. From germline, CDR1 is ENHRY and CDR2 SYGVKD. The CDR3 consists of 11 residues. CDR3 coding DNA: TGTGCCATCAGTGCAAGCCTGAGCTACACCTTC. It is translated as CAISASLSYTF.

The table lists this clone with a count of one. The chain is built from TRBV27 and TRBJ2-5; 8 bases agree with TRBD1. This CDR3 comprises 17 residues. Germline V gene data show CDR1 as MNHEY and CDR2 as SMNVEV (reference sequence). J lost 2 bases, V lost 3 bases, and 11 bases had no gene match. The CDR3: CASSFRQGASLQETQYF. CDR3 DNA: TGTGCCAGCAGTTTTCGGCAGGGGGCTTCACTTCAAGAGACCCAGTACTTC.

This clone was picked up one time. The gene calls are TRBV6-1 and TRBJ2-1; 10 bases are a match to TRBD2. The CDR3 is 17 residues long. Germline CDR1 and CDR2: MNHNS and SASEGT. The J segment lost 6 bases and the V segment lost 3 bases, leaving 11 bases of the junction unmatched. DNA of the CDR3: TGTGCCAGCAGTGATTATTTAGCGGGGGGTTCCCGCAATGAGCAGTTCTTC. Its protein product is CASSDYLAGGSRNEQFF.

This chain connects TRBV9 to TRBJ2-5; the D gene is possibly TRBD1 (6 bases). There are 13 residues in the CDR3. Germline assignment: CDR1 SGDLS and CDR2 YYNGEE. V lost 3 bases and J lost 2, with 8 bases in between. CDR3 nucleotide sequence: TGTGCCAGCAGCGCCGACAGGCAAGAGACCCAGTACTTC. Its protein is CASSADRQETQYF.

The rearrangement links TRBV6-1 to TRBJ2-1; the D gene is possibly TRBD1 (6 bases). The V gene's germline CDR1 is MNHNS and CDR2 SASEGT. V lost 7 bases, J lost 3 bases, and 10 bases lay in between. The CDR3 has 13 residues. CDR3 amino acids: CASNPGHYNEQFF. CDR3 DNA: TGTGCCAGCAATCCGGGACACTACAATGAGCAGTTCTTC.

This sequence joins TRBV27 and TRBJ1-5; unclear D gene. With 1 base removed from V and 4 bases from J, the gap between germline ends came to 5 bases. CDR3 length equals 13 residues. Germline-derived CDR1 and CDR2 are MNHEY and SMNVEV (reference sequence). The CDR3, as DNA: TGTGCCAGCAGTTTATGGGTAAATCAGCCCCAGCATTTT. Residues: CASSLWVNQPQHF.

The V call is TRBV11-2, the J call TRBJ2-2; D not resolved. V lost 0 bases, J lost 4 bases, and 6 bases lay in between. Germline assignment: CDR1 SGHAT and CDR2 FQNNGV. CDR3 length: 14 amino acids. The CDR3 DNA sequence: TGTGCCAGCAGCTTAGATATCCGCACCGGGGAGCTGTTTTTT. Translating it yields CASSLDIRTGELFF. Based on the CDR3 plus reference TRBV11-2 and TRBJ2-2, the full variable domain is EAGVAQSPRYKIIEKRQSVAFWCNPISGHATLYWYQQILGQGPKLLIQFQNNGVVDDSQLPKDRFSAERLKGVDSTLKIQPAKLEDSAVYLCASSLDIRTGELFFGEGSRLTVL.

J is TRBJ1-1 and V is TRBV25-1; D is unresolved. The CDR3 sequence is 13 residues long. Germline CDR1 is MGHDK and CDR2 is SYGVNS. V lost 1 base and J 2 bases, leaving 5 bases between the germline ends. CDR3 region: CASSEFSNTEAFF. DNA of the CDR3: TGTGCCAGCAGTGAATTCTCCAACACTGAAGCTTTCTTT.

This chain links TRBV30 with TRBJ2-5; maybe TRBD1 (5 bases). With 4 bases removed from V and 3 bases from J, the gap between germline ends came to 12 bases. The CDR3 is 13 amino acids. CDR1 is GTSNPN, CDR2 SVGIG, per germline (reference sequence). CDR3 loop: CAWTPGWEETQYF. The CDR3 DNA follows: TGTGCCTGGACCCCAGGGTGGGAAGAGACCCAGTACTTC.

CDR3 DNA sequence: TGTGCCACCAGCAGAGATATTCCCACTGAAGCTTTCTTT. This gives the protein CATSRDIPTEAFF. This chain links TRBV15 with TRBJ1-1; D ambiguous. This CDR3 has 13 amino acids. V dropped 0 bases and J dropped 4 bases, with 6 bases sitting between them. Per germline, CDR1 LNHNV and CDR2 YYDKDF (reference sequence).

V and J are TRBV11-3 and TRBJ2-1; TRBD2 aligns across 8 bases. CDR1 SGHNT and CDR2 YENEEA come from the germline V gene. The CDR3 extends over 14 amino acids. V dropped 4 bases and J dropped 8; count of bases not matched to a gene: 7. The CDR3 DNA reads TGTGCCAGCAGCTACGGGAGGGCCCACGATGAGCAGTTCTTC. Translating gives CASSYGRAHDEQFF.

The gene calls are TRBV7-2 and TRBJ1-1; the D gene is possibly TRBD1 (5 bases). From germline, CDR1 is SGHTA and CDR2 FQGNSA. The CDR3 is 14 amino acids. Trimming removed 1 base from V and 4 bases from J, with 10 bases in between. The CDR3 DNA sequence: TGTGCCAGCAGCTTAGTCGGGGGGAGCACTGAAGCTTTCTTT. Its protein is CASSLVGGSTEAFF.

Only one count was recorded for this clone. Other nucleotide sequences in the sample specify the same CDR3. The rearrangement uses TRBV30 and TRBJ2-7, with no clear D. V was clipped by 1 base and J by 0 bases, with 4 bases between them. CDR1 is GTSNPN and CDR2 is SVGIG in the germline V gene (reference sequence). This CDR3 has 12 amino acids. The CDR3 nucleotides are TGTGCCTGGAGTGGAGTCTCCTACGAGCAGTACTTC. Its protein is CAWSGVSYEQYF.

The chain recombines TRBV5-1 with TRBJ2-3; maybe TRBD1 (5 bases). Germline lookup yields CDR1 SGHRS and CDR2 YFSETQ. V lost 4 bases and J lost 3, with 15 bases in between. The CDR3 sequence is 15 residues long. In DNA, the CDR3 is TGCGCCAGCAGCAAGGACCCACCAGGGACAGATACGCAGTATTTT. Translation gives CASSKDPPGTDTQYF.

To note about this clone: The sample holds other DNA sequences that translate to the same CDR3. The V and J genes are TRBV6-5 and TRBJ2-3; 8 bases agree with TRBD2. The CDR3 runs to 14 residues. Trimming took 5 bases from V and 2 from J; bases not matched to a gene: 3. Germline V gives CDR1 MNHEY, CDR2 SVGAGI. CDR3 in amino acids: CASSRGGNTDTQYF. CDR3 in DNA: TGTGCCAGCAGTCGGGGGGGGAACACAGATACGCAGTATTTT.

The CDR3 here is CAWSPGTGAGYTF. In DNA form, the CDR3 reads TGTGCCTGGAGTCCCGGCACAGGTGCTGGCTACACCTTC. The chain employs TRBV30 and TRBJ1-2, with D maybe TRBD1 (5 bases). Germline V CDR1 and CDR2: GTSNPN, SVGIG (reference sequence). The V end was cut by 2 bases, the J end by 7 bases, with 14 bases between. This CDR3 has 13 residues.

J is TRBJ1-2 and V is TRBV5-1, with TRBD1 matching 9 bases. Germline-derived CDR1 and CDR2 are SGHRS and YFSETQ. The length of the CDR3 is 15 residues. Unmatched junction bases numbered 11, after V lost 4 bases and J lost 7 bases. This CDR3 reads CASSSGDRDLGGYTF. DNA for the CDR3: TGCGCCAGCAGCAGCGGGGACAGGGATTTGGGTGGCTACACCTTC.

The CDR3 spells CAISDGRASIGEKLFF. The CDR3 DNA follows: TGTGCCATCAGTGATGGCAGGGCCTCGATAGGCGAAAAACTGTTTTTT. The V call is TRBV10-3, the J call TRBJ1-4; perhaps TRBD1 as D (5 bases). Germline CDR1 is ENHRY and CDR2 is SYGVKD. This CDR3 is built from 16 residues. V dropped 3 bases and J dropped 8 bases, with 19 bases sitting between them.

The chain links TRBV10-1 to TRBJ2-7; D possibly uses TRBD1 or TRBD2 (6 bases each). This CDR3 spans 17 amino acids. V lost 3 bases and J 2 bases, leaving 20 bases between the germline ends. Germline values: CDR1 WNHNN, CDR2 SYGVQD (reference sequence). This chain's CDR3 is CASSEFTQGLQAYEQYF. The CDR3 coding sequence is TGCGCCAGCAGTGAATTTACACAGGGACTTCAAGCCTACGAGCAGTACTTC.

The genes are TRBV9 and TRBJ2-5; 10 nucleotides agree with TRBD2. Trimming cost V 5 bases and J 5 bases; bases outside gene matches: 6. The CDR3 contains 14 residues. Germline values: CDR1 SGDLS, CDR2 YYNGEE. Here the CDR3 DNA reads TGTGCCAGCAGTGCAGCGGGGGGGCCGGAGACCCAGTACTTC. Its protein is CASSAAGGPETQYF. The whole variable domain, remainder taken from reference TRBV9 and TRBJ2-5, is DSGVTQTPKHLITATGQRVTLRCSPRSGDLSVYWYQQSLDQGLQFLIQYYNGEERAKGNILERFSAQQFPDLHSELNLSSLELGDSALYFCASSAAGGPETQYFGPGTRLLVL.